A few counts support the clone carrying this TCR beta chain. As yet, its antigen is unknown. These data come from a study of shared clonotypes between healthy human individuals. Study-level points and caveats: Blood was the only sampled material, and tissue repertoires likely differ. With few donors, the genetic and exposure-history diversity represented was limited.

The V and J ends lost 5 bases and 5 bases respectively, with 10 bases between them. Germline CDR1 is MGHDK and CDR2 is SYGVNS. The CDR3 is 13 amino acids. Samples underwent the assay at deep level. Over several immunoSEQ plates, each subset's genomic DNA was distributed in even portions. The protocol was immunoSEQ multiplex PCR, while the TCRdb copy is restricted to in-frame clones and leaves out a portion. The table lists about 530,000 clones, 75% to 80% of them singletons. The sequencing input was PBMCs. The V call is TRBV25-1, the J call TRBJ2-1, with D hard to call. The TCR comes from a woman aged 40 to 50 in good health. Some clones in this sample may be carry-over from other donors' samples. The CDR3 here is CASSFPGNNEQFF. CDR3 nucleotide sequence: TGTGCCAGCAGTTTTCCCGGAAACAATGAGCAGTTCTTC.